This TCR beta chain was sequenced in a study of shared clonotypes between healthy human individuals. The protocol was immunoSEQ multiplex PCR, while the TCRdb copy is restricted to in-frame clones and leaves out a portion. The sample has some 1.1 million clones; roughly 80% are singletons. The trim removed 7 bases at V and 9 bases at J, leaving 15 bases unmatched. The V gene's germline CDR1 is LNHDA and CDR2 SQIVND (reference sequence). CDR3 length: 15 amino acids. Every contributor of samples was a Caucasian grown-up residing in Nashville, Tennessee. This clonotype was obtained from a man younger than 30 in good health. Some clones in this sample may be carry-over from other donors' samples. The specimen sequenced was memory CD4+ T cells from PBMCs. Noted subset: CD45RA-negative fraction. This rearrangement joins TRBV19 to TRBJ1-5; 7 bases map to TRBD1. In nucleotides, the CDR3 is TGTGCCAGTACCGATACGGGCAGGGGGTATCGGCCCCAGCATTTT. It codes for CASTDTGRGYRPQHF.